This T cell receptor beta chain emerged from a study of blood T cell repertoires in COVID-19. Study-wide context: Researchers got acute and convalescent COVID-19 samples from the United States, Italy and Spain. T cells, B-cell-depleted T cells, or PBMCs supplied cDNA or gDNA.

J lost 8 bases, V lost 11 bases, and 6 bases had no gene match. The CDR3 is made up of 12 amino acids. The germline CDR1 and CDR2 sequences are MDHEN and SYDVKM. Study processing details: Cell counts per sample came from amplifying reference gene primers. Clones were read by immunoSEQ multiplex PCR, and TCRdb kept only the in-frame ones, dropping some. The DNA was the basis for D and trimming; V, J and clone size are from that table. The data contain 70,000 to 80,000 clones, 84% of them seen just once; the ten biggest clones take up 12%. The V and J genes are TRBV28 and TRBJ1-3; TRBD1 aligns across 10 bases. The origin of this receptor is a human donor in a cohort sampled during active COVID-19. Specimen: peripheral blood. As DNA, the CDR3 is TGTGCCTCGGGACAGGGGAGGGACACCATATATTTT. It specifies CASGQGRDTIYF.